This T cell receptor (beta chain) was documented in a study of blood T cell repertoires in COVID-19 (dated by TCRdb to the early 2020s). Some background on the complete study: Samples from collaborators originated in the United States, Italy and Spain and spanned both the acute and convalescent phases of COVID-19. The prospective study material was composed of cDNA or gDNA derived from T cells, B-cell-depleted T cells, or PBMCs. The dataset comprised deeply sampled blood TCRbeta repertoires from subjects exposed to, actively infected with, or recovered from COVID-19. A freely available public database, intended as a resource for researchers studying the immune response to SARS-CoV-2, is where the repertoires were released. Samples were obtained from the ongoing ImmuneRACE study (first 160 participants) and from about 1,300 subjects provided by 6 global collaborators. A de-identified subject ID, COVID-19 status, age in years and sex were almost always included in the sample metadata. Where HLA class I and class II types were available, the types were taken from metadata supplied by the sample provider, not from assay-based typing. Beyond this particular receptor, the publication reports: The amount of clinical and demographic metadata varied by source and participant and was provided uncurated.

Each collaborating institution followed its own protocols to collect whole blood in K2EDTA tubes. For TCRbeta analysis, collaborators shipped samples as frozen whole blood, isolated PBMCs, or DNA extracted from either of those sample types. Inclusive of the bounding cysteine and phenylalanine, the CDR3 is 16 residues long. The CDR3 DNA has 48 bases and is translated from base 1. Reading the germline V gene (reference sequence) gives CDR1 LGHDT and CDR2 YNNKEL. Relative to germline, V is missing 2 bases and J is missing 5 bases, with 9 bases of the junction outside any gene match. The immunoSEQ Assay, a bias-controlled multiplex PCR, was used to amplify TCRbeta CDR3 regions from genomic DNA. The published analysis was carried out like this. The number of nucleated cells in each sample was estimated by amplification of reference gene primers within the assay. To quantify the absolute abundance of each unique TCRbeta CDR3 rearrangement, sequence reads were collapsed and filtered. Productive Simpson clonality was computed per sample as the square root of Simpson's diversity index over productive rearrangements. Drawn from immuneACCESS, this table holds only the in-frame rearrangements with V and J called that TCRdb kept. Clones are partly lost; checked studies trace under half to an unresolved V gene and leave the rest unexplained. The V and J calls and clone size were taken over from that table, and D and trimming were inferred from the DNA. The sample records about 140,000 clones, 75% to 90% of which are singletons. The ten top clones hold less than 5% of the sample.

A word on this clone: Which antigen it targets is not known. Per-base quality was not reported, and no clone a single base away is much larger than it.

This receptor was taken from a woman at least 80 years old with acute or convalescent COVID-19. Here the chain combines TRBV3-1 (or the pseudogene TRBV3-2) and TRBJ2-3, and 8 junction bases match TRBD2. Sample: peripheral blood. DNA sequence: TGTGCCAGCAGCCAAACCCGGGGGGGGTCGGAAGATACGCAGTATTTT. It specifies CASSQTRGGSEDTQYF.